This is a list of T cell receptor beta chains from one sample in a study of identical twins. TCRdb re-derived calls from the 5' RACE reads in MiXCR, one entry per CDR3 protein. Here the sample spans just under 650,000 distinct CDR3 sequences, 7.1% being singletons. This same sample was also taken into another study, of yellow fever vaccine responses in identical twins.

What was sequenced was PBMCs. These receptors were taken from a young woman in good health. The CDR3 runs from the conserved cysteine through the conserved F or W. A D gene is named only where the DNA matches it firmly. Clone size is shown for a subset of rows, as once, few, many or a class of expanded clone.

j_call d_call v_call cdr3_length clone_size cdr3_aa cdr3_nt
TRBJ1-2 NA TRBV12-3/TRBV12-4 16 many CASSYRRRRSGYGYTF TGTGCCAGCAGTTACCGGAGGAGACGCTCCGGCTATGGCTACACCTTC
TRBJ2-2 NA TRBV5-1 14 few CASSFPQGTGELFF TGCGCCAGCAGTTTTCCACAGGGTACCGGGGAGCTGTTTTTT
TRBJ1-1 TRBD1 TRBV18 13 NA CASSPQGGTEAFF TGTGCCAGCTCCCCCCAGGGGGGCACTGAAGCTTTCTTT
TRBJ2-1 NA TRBV12-5 12 NA CASGADSNEQFF TGTGCTAGTGGCGCCGATAGTAATGAGCAGTTCTTC
TRBJ2-2 NA TRBV7-8 14 many CASSSGTNTGELFF TGTGCCAGCAGCTCCGGGACAAACACCGGGGAGCTGTTTTTT
TRBJ2-4 TRBD1 TRBV6-5 16 many CASSYSPTGEKNIQYF TGTGCCAGCAGTTACTCGCCTACAGGGGAGAAAAACATTCAGTACTTC
TRBJ1-2 NA TRBV12-3/TRBV12-4 12 few CASTQGVNGYTF TGTGCCAGCACCCAAGGGGTGAATGGCTACACCTTC
TRBJ2-1 NA TRBV2 16 few CASTPVWGRETNEQFF TGTGCCAGCACCCCCGTTTGGGGCAGGGAGACCAATGAGCAGTTCTTC
TRBJ2-7 NA TRBV6-1 16 NA CASSEGGRGRTYEQYF TGTGCCAGCAGTGAAGGGGGCAGGGGTCGCACCTACGAGCAGTACTTC
TRBJ2-3 NA TRBV12-3/TRBV12-4 13 few CATADSTRKGGCF TGTGCCACAGCAGACTCGACCCGCAAGGGAGGCTGTTTT
TRBJ2-7 TRBD2 TRBV18 15 few CASSPTSGNSYEQYF TGTGCCAGCTCACCCACTAGCGGGAATTCTTACGAGCAGTACTTC
TRBJ2-1 TRBD2 TRBV28 12 many CASSRTSVILFF TGTGCCAGCAGTCGCACTAGCGTAATTCTGTTCTTC
TRBJ2-5 NA TRBV5-1 14 few CASSLGPTEETQYF TGCGCCAGCAGCTTGGGGCCCACAGAAGAGACCCAGTACTTC
TRBJ1-2 NA TRBV7-9 15 few CASSPLITGYYGYTF TGTGCCAGCAGCCCCCTGATTACGGGATATTATGGCTACACCTTC
TRBJ1-1 TRBD1 TRBV5-1 15 many CASSFLQGERTEAFF TGCGCCAGCAGCTTCCTACAGGGGGAAAGGACTGAAGCTTTCTTT
TRBJ2-6 NA TRBV5-5 17 many CASSLVFKTSGANVLTF TGTGCCAGCAGCTTGGTCTTTAAAACCTCTGGGGCCAACGTCCTGACTTTC
TRBJ2-3 TRBD2 TRBV11-2 14 many CASGGGPSTDTQYF TGTGCCAGCGGCGGGGGGCCAAGCACAGATACGCAGTATTTT
TRBJ2-7 TRBD2 TRBV5-1 15 many CASSRLAESSYEQYF TGCGCCAGCAGTAGGCTAGCGGAAAGCTCCTACGAGCAGTACTTC
TRBJ2-1 NA TRBV7-2 16 many CASRLPGGVSYNEQFF TGTGCCAGCAGACTACCAGGGGGGGTCTCCTACAATGAGCAGTTCTTC
TRBJ2-7 TRBD2 TRBV20-1 16 NA CSASRGTSGISYEQYF TGCAGTGCTAGTCGGGGTACTAGCGGGATTTCGTACGAGCAGTACTTC
TRBJ2-3 NA TRBV9 14 NA CASSLRTDTDTQYF TGTGCCAGCAGCTTGAGGACAGACACAGATACGCAGTATTTT
TRBJ2-1 TRBD2 TRBV7-2 16 NA CASSLTLAGDRNEQFF TGTGCCAGCAGCTTAACTCTAGCGGGAGATCGAAATGAGCAGTTCTTC
TRBJ2-7 TRBD2 TRBV20-1 13 NA CSGLAGEAHEQYF TGCAGTGGACTAGCGGGAGAGGCCCACGAGCAGTACTTC
TRBJ2-2 NA TRBV7-8 15 many CASSQGRPNTGELFF TGTGCCAGCAGCCAGGGACGGCCGAACACCGGGGAGCTGTTTTTT
TRBJ2-3 TRBD2 TRBV5-1 14 NA CASSSGYSGGLQYF TGCGCCAGCAGCTCCGGCTATAGCGGGGGGCTGCAGTATTTT
TRBJ2-1 NA TRBV12-3/TRBV12-4 17 NA CASSPLGGPSSYNEQFF TGTGCCAGCAGTCCTTTGGGGGGACCCAGCTCCTACAATGAGCAGTTCTTC
TRBJ2-1 NA TRBV9 18 many CASSPYPGEAVFNNEQFF TGTGCCAGCAGCCCATACCCCGGTGAAGCGGTCTTTAACAATGAGCAGTTCTTC
TRBJ2-1 NA TRBV5-1 16 few CASSSGRSPSYNEQFF TGCGCCAGCAGCTCCGGAAGGTCCCCCTCCTACAATGAGCAGTTCTTC
TRBJ2-3 TRBD2 TRBV4-1 16 NA CASSRFPGLSADTQYF TGCGCCAGCAGCCGGTTCCCGGGACTATCAGCAGATACGCAGTATTTT
TRBJ2-1 NA TRBV28 13 many CASSLNRRNEQFF TGTGCCAGCAGTTTGAACAGGAGGAATGAGCAGTTCTTC
TRBJ2-7 TRBD1 TRBV7-8 13 NA CASNQGTGGEQYF TGTGCCAGCAACCAAGGGACAGGGGGCGAGCAGTACTTC
TRBJ2-1 TRBD2 TRBV27 16 NA CASRTFGTSGVNEQFF TGTGCCTCGCGAACTTTCGGGACTAGCGGGGTAAATGAGCAGTTCTTC
TRBJ2-1 NA TRBV19 12 few CASSIKINEQFF TGTGCCAGTAGTATCAAGATCAATGAGCAGTTTTTC
TRBJ2-7 NA TRBV29-1 16 NA CSVEEDSYLSTYEQYF TGCAGCGTTGAAGAAGACAGTTATTTATCTACCTACGAGCAGTACTTC
TRBJ1-1 NA TRBV7-2 16 NA CASSLGSGGLSTEAFF TGTGCCAGCAGCTTAGGTAGTGGGGGATTAAGCACTGAAGCTTTCTTT
TRBJ2-1 NA TRBV4-1 11 many CASSQVDEQFF TGCGCCAGCAGCCAGGTGGATGAGCAGTTCTTC
TRBJ1-1 NA TRBV4-1 18 few CASSQGGTPLPGDTEAFF TGCGCCAGCAGCCAAGGTGGGACCCCTTTACCGGGGGACACTGAAGCTTTCTTT
TRBJ2-2 NA TRBV6-5 16 many CASSYRGRGDTGELFF TGTGCCAGCAGTTACAGGGGCAGGGGTGATACCGGGGAGCTGTTTTTT
TRBJ2-2 NA TRBV12-3/TRBV12-4 15 NA CASSPPTGNTGELFF TGTGCCAGCAGTCCCCCGACAGGGAACACCGGGGAGCTGTTTTTT
TRBJ2-3 NA TRBV7-9 13 NA CASSNPPPYTQYF TGTGCCAGCAGCAACCCCCCCCCCTATACGCAGTATTTT
TRBJ2-2 NA TRBV18 15 few CASSPYRENTGELFF TGTGCCAGCTCACCCTACAGGGAAAACACCGGGGAGCTGTTTTTT
TRBJ1-6 NA TRBV7-2 15 few CASGAGNIYNSPLHF TGTGCCAGTGGGGCAGGGAACATTTATAATTCACCCCTCCACTTT
TRBJ2-7 TRBD2 TRBV5-1 15 few CASSTDSGSSYEQYF TGCGCCAGCAGTACCGATAGCGGGAGTTCCTACGAGCAGTACTTC
TRBJ1-1 NA TRBV6-5 11 NA CASRGVTEAFF TGTGCCAGTAGAGGGGTTACTGAAGCTTTCTTT
TRBJ1-1 TRBD1 TRBV20-1 14 many CSASRLTGGSEAFF TGCAGTGCTAGTCGGCTCACAGGGGGCTCCGAAGCTTTCTTT
TRBJ2-1 NA TRBV7-9 16 many CASSLVLGLNNNEQFF TGTGCCAGCAGCTTAGTTCTGGGATTGAATAACAATGAGCAGTTCTTC
TRBJ2-7 NA TRBV12-3/TRBV12-4 13 few CASSLAAVYEQYF TGTGCCAGCAGTTTAGCTGCGGTGTACGAGCAGTACTTC
TRBJ2-3 TRBD2 TRBV20-1 14 few CSARKAGSPDTQYF TGCAGTGCTAGAAAAGCGGGAAGCCCAGATACGCAGTATTTT
TRBJ2-3 NA TRBV18 16 few CASSPNQGGPWDTQYF TGTGCCAGCTCACCTAACCAGGGAGGCCCTTGGGATACGCAGTATTTT
TRBJ2-1 NA TRBV4-1 15 many CASSHQADRNNEQFF TGCGCCAGCAGCCATCAGGCCGACAGGAACAATGAGCAGTTCTTC
TRBJ2-1 NA TRBV6-5 12 few CATQQDTNEQFF TGTGCCACCCAACAGGATACCAATGAGCAGTTCTTC
TRBJ2-2 NA TRBV4-2 18 NA CASSQGTALTANTGELFF TGTGCCAGCAGCCAAGGGACAGCATTGACCGCGAACACCGGGGAGCTGTTTTTT
TRBJ2-2 TRBD2 TRBV29-1 15 many CSVYSGGAQYGELFF TGCAGCGTTTATAGCGGGGGGGCGCAATACGGGGAGCTGTTTTTT
TRBJ1-5 NA TRBV21-1 18 NA CASSKGSGPRYSNQPQHF TGTGCCAGCAGCAAAGGCAGTGGACCGAGATATAGCAATCAGCCCCAGCATTTT